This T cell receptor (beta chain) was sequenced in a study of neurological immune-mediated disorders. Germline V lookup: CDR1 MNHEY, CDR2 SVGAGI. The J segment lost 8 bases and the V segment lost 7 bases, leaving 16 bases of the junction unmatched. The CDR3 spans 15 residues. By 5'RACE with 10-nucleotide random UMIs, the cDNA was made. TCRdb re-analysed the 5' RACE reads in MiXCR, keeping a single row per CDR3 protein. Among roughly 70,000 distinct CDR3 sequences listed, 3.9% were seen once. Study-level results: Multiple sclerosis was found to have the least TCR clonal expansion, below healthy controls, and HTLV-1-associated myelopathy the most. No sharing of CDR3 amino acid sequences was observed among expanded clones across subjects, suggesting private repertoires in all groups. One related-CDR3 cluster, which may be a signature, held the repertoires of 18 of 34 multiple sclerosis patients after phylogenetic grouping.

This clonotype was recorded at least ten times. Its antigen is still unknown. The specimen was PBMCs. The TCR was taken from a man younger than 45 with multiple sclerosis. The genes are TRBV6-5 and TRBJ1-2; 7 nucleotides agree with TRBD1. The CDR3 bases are TGTGCCAGCACGTCTGGGGACAGTAACGTTGACGGCTACACCTTC. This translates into CASTSGDSNVDGYTF.